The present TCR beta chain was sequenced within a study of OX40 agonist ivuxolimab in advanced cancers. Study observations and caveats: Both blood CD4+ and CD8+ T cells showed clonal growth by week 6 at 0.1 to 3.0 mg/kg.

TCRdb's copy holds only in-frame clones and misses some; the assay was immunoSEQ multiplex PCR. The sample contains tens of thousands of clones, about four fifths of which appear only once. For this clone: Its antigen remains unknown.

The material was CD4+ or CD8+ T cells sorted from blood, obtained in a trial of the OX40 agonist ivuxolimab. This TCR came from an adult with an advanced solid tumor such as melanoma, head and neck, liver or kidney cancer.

The DNA of the CDR3 is TGTGCCAGCAGCTTAGGGGACAGGGGGGTCCAAGAGACCCAGTACTTC. Its protein is CASSLGDRGVQETQYF. The chain uses TRBV11-3 and TRBJ2-5, with 11 bases that match TRBD1. Germline CDR1 and CDR2: SGHNT and YENEEA. CDR3 length: 16 residues. The J segment lost 1 base and the V segment lost 1 base, leaving 2 bases of the junction unmatched.